The 30 T cell receptor beta chains reported below all come from one sample, sequenced in a study of T cell clones after liver transplantation. The protocol was immunoSEQ multiplex PCR, while the TCRdb copy is restricted to in-frame clones and leaves out a portion. The sample yields about 75,000 clones, around 84% seen once. The specimen was CD4+ T cells from blood, collected less than 50 months after liver transplant. These receptors came from a human patient who received a liver transplant. Some T cells may originate from the graft donor.

V is TRBV7-2 and J is TRBJ2-3, with 7 bases fitting TRBD2. The CDR3 is 15 amino acids. In germline, CDR1 is SGHTA, CDR2 FQGNSA. J was trimmed by 5 bases and V by 1 base; bases with no gene match: 6. The CDR3 sequence: CASSLGGRVLDTQYF. The CDR3 DNA reads TGTGCCAGCAGCTTAGGGGGGAGGGTCCTAGATACGCAGTATTTT.

The rearrangement uses TRBV6-5 and TRBJ2-4; TRBD2 aligns across 10 bases. The CDR3 loop spans 15 amino acids. CDR1 is MNHEY, CDR2 SVGAGI, per germline. The ends lost 0 bases at V and 4 bases at J; junction bases unmatched: 0. The CDR3 loop is CASSYSTSGKNIQYF. The DNA of the CDR3 is TGTGCCAGCAGTTACTCGACTAGCGGGAAAAACATTCAGTACTTC.

The V call is TRBV29-1, the J call TRBJ2-7; D is perhaps TRBD2 (6 bases). Trimming pared 4 bases from V and 1 base from J, leaving 23 bases between. Germline-derived CDR1 and CDR2 are SQVTM and ANQGSEA. This CDR3 spans 17 amino acids. CDR3 DNA sequence: TGCAGCGTTGGTCAGTTCTCCGGGGGTTCAGCGTCCTACGAGCAGTACTTC. It yields the protein CSVGQFSGGSASYEQYF.

The chain links TRBV11-1 to TRBJ2-5; TRBD1 might be the D (6 bases). This CDR3 is 15 amino acids long. The germline V and J ends were trimmed by 4 bases and 2 bases, with 14 bases remaining between them. Germline assignment: CDR1 SGHAT and CDR2 FQDESV (reference sequence). CDR3 protein: CASSSKGQTQETQYF. The CDR3 coding sequence is TGTGCCAGCAGCTCAAAGGGACAAACACAAGAGACCCAGTACTTC. Combining the CDR3 with reference TRBV11-1 and TRBJ2-5 gives the whole variable domain EAEVAQSPRYKITEKSQAVAFWCDPISGHATLYWYRQILGQGPELLVQFQDESVVDDSQLPKDRFSAERLKGVDSTLKIQPAELGDSAMYLCASSSKGQTQETQYFGPGTRLLVL.

This clone was counted once. The chain carries TRBV7-9 and TRBJ2-1, with 15 positions matching TRBD2. The CDR3 sequence is 18 residues long. V dropped 2 bases and J dropped 8; count of bases not matched to a gene: 10. Germline CDR1 SEHNR, CDR2 FQNEAQ (reference sequence). CDR3 coding DNA: TGTGCCAGCAGCTTACTCTGGGGACTAGCGGGGGGATTTCATGAGCAGTTCTTC. Its protein is CASSLLWGLAGGFHEQFF.

The chain is built from TRBV7-9 and TRBJ2-1, with TRBD1 matching 12 bases. CDR1 SEHNR and CDR2 FQNEAQ come from the germline V gene (reference sequence). The V segment lost 5 bases and the J segment 15 bases; nucleotides outside the gene matches: 8. This CDR3 is built from 13 residues. CDR3 sequence: CASSHGTGGLWFF. In nucleotides, the CDR3 is TGTGCCAGCAGCCATGGGACAGGGGGCCTTTGGTTCTTC.

V and J are TRBV28 and TRBJ2-1; 9 bases are shared with TRBD1. Germline CDR1 and CDR2: MDHEN and SYDVKM. Trimming removed 3 bases from V and 7 bases from J; junction bases left unmatched: 10. The length of the CDR3 is 16 residues. This CDR3 reads CASSFLPTGGKNEQFF. DNA for the CDR3: TGTGCCAGCAGTTTCCTCCCGACAGGGGGGAAAAATGAGCAGTTCTTC.

The rearrangement links TRBV2 to TRBJ1-2; D unclear. Germline loops: CDR1 SNHLY, CDR2 FYNNEI. V gave up 5 bases and J gave up 2 bases, with 6 bases separating them. This CDR3 region has 12 residues. CDR3 nucleotides: TGTGCCAGCAGTCCAACCAACTATGGCTACACCTTC. Translation gives CASSPTNYGYTF. Full variable domain (remainder filled in from reference TRBV2 and TRBJ1-2): EPEVTQTPSHQVTQMGQEVILRCVPISNHLYFYWYRQILGQKVEFLVSFYNNEISEKSEIFDDQFSVERPDGSNFTLKIRSTKLEDSAMYFCASSPTNYGYTFGSGTRLTVV.

The chain combines TRBV7-9 with TRBJ1-2, with D maybe TRBD1 (5 bases). The CDR3 is 17 residues long. From germline, CDR1 is SEHNR and CDR2 FQNEAQ (reference sequence). V was clipped by 5 bases and J by 4 bases, with 23 bases between them. The CDR3 region has the DNA TGTGCCAGCAGCCCCCCCAACGCGGGACTGATATCCTATGGCTACACCTTC. Protein product: CASSPPNAGLISYGYTF.

This clone was seen a handful of times. V gene TRBV2 combines with J gene TRBJ2-7; 7 bases are a match to TRBD1. V was pared by 7 bases and J by 0 bases, with 6 bases of the junction left unmatched. The CDR3 consists of 14 residues. Germline CDR1 and CDR2: SNHLY and FYNNEI. CDR3 nucleotides: TGTGCCAGCAATCCGGGACAGAGCTCCTACGAGCAGTACTTC. This sequence encodes CASNPGQSSYEQYF. Variable domain in full (rest from reference TRBV2 and TRBJ2-7): EPEVTQTPSHQVTQMGQEVILRCVPISNHLYFYWYRQILGQKVEFLVSFYNNEISEKSEIFDDQFSVERPDGSNFTLKIRSTKLEDSAMYFCASNPGQSSYEQYFGPGTRLTVT.

The rearrangement uses TRBV7-6 and TRBJ2-3, with 8 positions matching TRBD1. Germline CDR1 reads SGHVS; CDR2 reads FNYEAQ. CDR3 length: 16 amino acids. V was pared by 0 bases and J by 6 bases, with 8 bases of the junction left unmatched. CDR3 sequence: CASSLAQTGVADTQYF. The CDR3 bases are TGTGCCAGCAGCTTAGCGCAGACAGGGGTAGCGGATACGCAGTATTTT.

This CDR3 reads CASSYSRGGYYGYTF. As DNA, the CDR3 is TGTGCCAGCAGCTACTCCCGGGGGGGCTACTATGGCTACACCTTC. The genes are TRBV28 and TRBJ1-2; the D gene is possibly TRBD1 (6 bases). CDR3 size: 15 residues. With 6 bases removed from V and 3 bases from J, the gap between germline ends came to 17 bases. The V gene's germline CDR1 is MDHEN and CDR2 SYDVKM.

The genes are TRBV10-3 and TRBJ1-4, with D perhaps TRBD1 (5 bases). V lost 0 bases and J lost 2, with 7 bases in between. The CDR3 has 15 amino acids. Germline CDR1 and CDR2: ENHRY and SYGVKD. CDR3 sequence reads: CAISESGGTNEKLFF. The CDR3 bases are TGTGCCATCAGTGAGTCGGGGGGTACTAATGAAAAACTGTTTTTT.

This clone occurred once. J is TRBJ1-1 and V is TRBV2; TRBD1 is a possible D gene (6 bases). Germline CDR1 is SNHLY and CDR2 is FYNNEI. V was cut by 2 bases and J by 6 bases, with 19 bases left in between. This CDR3 has 16 amino acids. Written as DNA, the CDR3 is TGTGCCAGCAGTGAAAAAAACTTTTTACAGGGCGCTGAAGCTTTCTTT. It is translated as CASSEKNFLQGAEAFF. Looking up the rest from reference TRBV2 and TRBJ1-1 gives the full variable domain: EPEVTQTPSHQVTQMGQEVILRCVPISNHLYFYWYRQILGQKVEFLVSFYNNEISEKSEIFDDQFSVERPDGSNFTLKIRSTKLEDSAMYFCASSEKNFLQGAEAFFGQGTRLTVV.

The chain is built from TRBV4-1 and TRBJ1-4; no reliable D call. The CDR3 totals 18 residues. In germline, CDR1 is MGHRA, CDR2 YSYEKL. V was clipped by 1 base and J by 0 bases, with 15 bases between them. CDR3 sequence reads: CASSQAPLPRATNEKLFF. The CDR3, as DNA: TGCGCCAGCAGCCAAGCCCCCTTACCAAGGGCAACTAATGAAAAACTGTTTTTT.

This chain links TRBV30 with TRBJ1-1; D unclear. This CDR3 has 11 residues. Germline V lookup: CDR1 GTSNPN, CDR2 SVGIG (reference sequence). Trimming left V 4 bases short and J 7 bases short, with 10 bases between. CDR3 protein: CAWTSRYEAFF. The CDR3 DNA sequence: TGTGCCTGGACGAGCCGCTATGAAGCTTTCTTT. Filled out from reference TRBV30 and TRBJ1-1, the complete variable domain reads SQTIHQWPATLVQPVGSPLSLECTVEGTSNPNLYWYRQAAGRGLQLLFYSVGIGQISSEVPQNLSASRPQDRQFILSSKKLLLSDSGFYLCAWTSRYEAFFGQGTRLTVV.

The chain links TRBV15 to TRBJ1-5, with D tentatively TRBD1 (6 bases). The ends were cut back, 5 bases at V and 2 bases at J, with 19 bases in the middle. The CDR3 consists of 17 residues. Germline loops: CDR1 LNHNV, CDR2 YYDKDF (reference sequence). The chain's CDR3 is CATSFRSSGVRNQPQHF. CDR3 nucleotides: TGTGCCACCAGCTTTCGGAGTTCAGGGGTACGCAATCAGCCCCAGCATTTT.

V and J are TRBV11-1 and TRBJ2-1; 10 bases are a match to TRBD2. Germline lookup yields CDR1 SGHAT and CDR2 FQDESV (reference sequence). Unmatched junction bases numbered 5, after V lost 2 bases and J lost 7 bases. This CDR3 has 15 amino acids. In DNA, the CDR3 is TGTGCCAGCAGCTTAAGCGGGAGGGCCGTGAATGAGCAGTTCTTC. Residues: CASSLSGRAVNEQFF.

The rearrangement links TRBV6-1 to TRBJ2-2; D possibly corresponds to TRBD1 (6 bases). The V end lost 10 bases, the J end lost 2 bases, and 11 bases lay between the germline ends. The CDR3 runs to 13 residues. Germline CDR1 MNHNS, CDR2 SASEGT. This CDR3 reads CATDRLNTGELFF. The DNA of the CDR3 is TGTGCCACGGACAGATTAAACACCGGGGAGCTGTTTTTT.

The J gene is TRBJ1-1, the V gene TRBV29-1; 9 bases match TRBD1. The trim removed 6 bases at V and 5 bases at J, leaving 7 bases unmatched. Germline V gives CDR1 SQVTM, CDR2 ANQGSEA. The CDR3 runs to 13 residues. The CDR3 here is CSVLQGAGTEAFF. The CDR3, as DNA: TGCAGCGTCTTACAGGGGGCGGGTACTGAAGCTTTCTTT.

The gene calls are TRBV11-3 and TRBJ2-1; 13 positions agree with TRBD2. In germline, CDR1 is SGHNT, CDR2 YENEEA. CDR3 length: 15 residues. Germline trimming cut 5 bases from V and 9 bases from J; bases unmatched to any gene: 7. The CDR3, as DNA: TGTGCCAGCAGCCCGAGGACTAGCGGGAGAGTTGAGCAGTTCTTC. It encodes CASSPRTSGRVEQFF.

The chain employs TRBV5-1 and TRBJ2-7; TRBD1 matches 8 bases. Unmatched junction bases numbered 4, after V lost 0 bases and J lost 2 bases. CDR3 length: 15 amino acids. CDR1 and CDR2 from the germline V gene are SGHRS and YFSETQ. The CDR3 nucleotides are TGCGCCAGCAGCTTGGCCGGGACAGGCACCTACGAGCAGTACTTC. This codes for CASSLAGTGTYEQYF.

V gene TRBV28 combines with J gene TRBJ2-7; 11 bases agree with TRBD2. CDR3 length: 15 residues. Per germline, CDR1 MDHEN and CDR2 SYDVKM. Trimming cost V 4 bases and J 3 bases; bases outside gene matches: 5. The CDR3 DNA is TGTGCCAGCAGTTCCACCGGGACTAGCGGCTACGAGCAGTACTTC. Translating it yields CASSSTGTSGYEQYF.

V gene TRBV4-1 combines with J gene TRBJ2-5, with a weak D call TRBD2 (6 bases). Trimming removed 8 bases from V and 5 bases from J, with 6 bases in between. The CDR3 covers 10 residues. Germline V gives CDR1 MGHRA, CDR2 YSYEKL. The CDR3 is CASGGETQYF. CDR3 bases: TGCGCCAGCGGAGGGGAGACCCAGTACTTC.

The chain links TRBV7-3 to TRBJ1-1; a possible D gene is TRBD1 (5 bases). CDR3 length: 13 amino acids. Germline loops: CDR1 SGHTA, CDR2 FQGTGA. Trimming cost V 5 bases and J 3 bases, with 10 bases left between them. CDR3 loop: CASSNTGDTEAFF. CDR3 coding DNA: TGTGCCAGCAGCAACACAGGAGACACTGAAGCTTTCTTT.

This clone has only a few counts. CDR3 bases: TGTGCCAGCAGCTTGGGCGGGGGGTATCGGCAGTACTTC. This sequence encodes CASSLGGGYRQYF. The rearrangement joins TRBV5-6 to TRBJ2-7; 8 bases match TRBD2. The CDR3 is 13 amino acids. The ends lost 0 bases at V and 9 bases at J; junction bases unmatched: 5. CDR1 is SGHDT, CDR2 YYEEEE, per germline.

The table lists this clone with a few counts. The chain is built from TRBV30 and TRBJ1-2, with D maybe TRBD1 (5 bases). V was pared by 1 base and J by 4 bases, with 13 bases between. Germline V lookup: CDR1 GTSNPN, CDR2 SVGIG (reference sequence). This CDR3 is built from 14 residues. The CDR3 loop reads CAWSEGGRGYGYTF. The CDR3 coding sequence is TGTGCCTGGAGTGAAGGCGGGAGGGGCTATGGCTACACCTTC.

The rearrangement joins TRBV6-5 to TRBJ2-7; 8 nucleotides match TRBD2. The CDR3 has 14 amino acids. Per the germline V gene, CDR1 is MNHEY and CDR2 is SVGAGI. The trim removed 6 bases at V and 0 bases at J, leaving 4 bases unmatched. The CDR3 region has the DNA TGTGCCAGCAGGGGGAGCGGGAGCTCCTACGAGCAGTACTTC. Amino acids: CASRGSGSSYEQYF.

The chain combines TRBV7-2 with TRBJ2-2; D possibly corresponds to TRBD2 (6 bases). Germline V CDR1 and CDR2: SGHTA, FQGNSA. V dropped 5 bases and J dropped 5 bases, with 12 bases sitting between them. The CDR3 has 14 amino acids. CDR3 nucleotides: TGTGCCAGCAGCATATCGGAGGGGACCGGGGAGCTGTTTTTT. This encodes CASSISEGTGELFF.

This chain uses TRBV7-3 with TRBJ1-1; D is unclear. The CDR3 covers 15 residues. Germline CDR1 is SGHTA and CDR2 is FQGTGA. Trimming pared 1 base from V and 2 bases from J, leaving 11 bases between. The CDR3 DNA reads as TGTGCCAGCAGCTTAAAGGCAGGTGAAAACACTGAAGCTTTCTTT. Protein: CASSLKAGENTEAFF.